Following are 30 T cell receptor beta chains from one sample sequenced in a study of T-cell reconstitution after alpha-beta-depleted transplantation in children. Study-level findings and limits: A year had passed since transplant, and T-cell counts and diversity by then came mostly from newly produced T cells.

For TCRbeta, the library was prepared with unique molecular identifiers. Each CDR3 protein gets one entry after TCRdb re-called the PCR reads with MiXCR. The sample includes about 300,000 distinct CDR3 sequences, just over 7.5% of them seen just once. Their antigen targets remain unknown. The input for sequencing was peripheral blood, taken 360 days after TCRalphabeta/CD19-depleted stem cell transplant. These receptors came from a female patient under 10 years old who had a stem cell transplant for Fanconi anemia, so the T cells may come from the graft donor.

CDR3 region: CSARYQVNEQFF. The CDR3 nucleotides read TGCAGTGCTAGATACCAGGTGAATGAGCAGTTCTTC. The chain couples TRBV20-1 to TRBJ2-1; D is undetermined. The CDR3 loop spans 12 amino acids. Germline V gives CDR1 DFQATT, CDR2 SNEGSKA (reference sequence). V was shortened by 2 bases and J by 7 bases, with 9 bases between the two germline ends.

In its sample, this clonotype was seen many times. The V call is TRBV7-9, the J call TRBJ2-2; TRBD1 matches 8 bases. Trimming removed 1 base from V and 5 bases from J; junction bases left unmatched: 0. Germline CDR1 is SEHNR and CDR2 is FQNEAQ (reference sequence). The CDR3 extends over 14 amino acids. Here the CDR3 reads CASSLGTGTGELFF. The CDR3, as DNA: TGTGCCAGCAGCTTAGGGACAGGGACCGGGGAGCTGTTTTTT.

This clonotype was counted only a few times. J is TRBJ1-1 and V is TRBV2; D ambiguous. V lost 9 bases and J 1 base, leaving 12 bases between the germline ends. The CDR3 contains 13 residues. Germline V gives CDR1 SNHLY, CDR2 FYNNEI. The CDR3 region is CARRGRGNTEAFF. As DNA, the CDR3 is TGTGCCAGAAGAGGACGGGGGAACACTGAAGCTTTCTTT.

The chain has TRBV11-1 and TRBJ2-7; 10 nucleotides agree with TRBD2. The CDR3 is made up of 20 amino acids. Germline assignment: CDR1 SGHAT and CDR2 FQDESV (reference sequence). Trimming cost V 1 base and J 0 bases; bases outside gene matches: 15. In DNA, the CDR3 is TGTGCCAGCAGCTTAGTGGGTGCTGGAGTAGCGGGAGGAATCTCCTACGAGCAGTACTTC. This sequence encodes CASSLVGAGVAGGISYEQYF.

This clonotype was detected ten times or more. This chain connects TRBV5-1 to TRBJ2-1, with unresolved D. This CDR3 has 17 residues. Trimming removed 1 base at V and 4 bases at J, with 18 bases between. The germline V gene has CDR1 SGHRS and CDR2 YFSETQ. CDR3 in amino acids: CASSLSGLHGLYNEQFF. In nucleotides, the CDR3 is TGCGCCAGCAGCTTGTCCGGCCTACACGGGCTGTACAATGAGCAGTTCTTC.

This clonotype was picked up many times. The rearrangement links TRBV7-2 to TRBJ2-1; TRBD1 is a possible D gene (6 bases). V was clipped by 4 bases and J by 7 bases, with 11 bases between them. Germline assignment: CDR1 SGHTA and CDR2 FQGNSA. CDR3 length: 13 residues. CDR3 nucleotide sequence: TGTGCCAGCAGCTATACAGGGTTAAATGAGCAGTTCTTC. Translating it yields CASSYTGLNEQFF. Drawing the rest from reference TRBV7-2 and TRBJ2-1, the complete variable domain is GAGVSQSPSNKVTEKGKDVELRCDPISGHTALYWYRQSLGQGLEFLIYFQGNSAPDKSGLPSDRFSAERTGGSVSTLTIQRTQQEDSAVYLCASSYTGLNEQFFGPGTRLTVL.

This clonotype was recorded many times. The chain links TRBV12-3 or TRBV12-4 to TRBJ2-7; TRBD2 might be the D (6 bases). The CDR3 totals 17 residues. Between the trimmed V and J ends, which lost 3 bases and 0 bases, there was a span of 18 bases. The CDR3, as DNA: TGTGCCAGCAGTTTCTTAGGGGTTAGCGGTAGCTCCTACGAGCAGTACTTC. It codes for CASSFLGVSGSSYEQYF.

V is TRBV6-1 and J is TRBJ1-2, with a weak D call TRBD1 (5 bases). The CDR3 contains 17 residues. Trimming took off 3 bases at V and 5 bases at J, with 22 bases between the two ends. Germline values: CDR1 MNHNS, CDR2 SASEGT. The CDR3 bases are TGTGCCAGCAGTGACACCCCAGGGACGGTCGGGGGATATGGCTACACCTTC. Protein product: CASSDTPGTVGGYGYTF.

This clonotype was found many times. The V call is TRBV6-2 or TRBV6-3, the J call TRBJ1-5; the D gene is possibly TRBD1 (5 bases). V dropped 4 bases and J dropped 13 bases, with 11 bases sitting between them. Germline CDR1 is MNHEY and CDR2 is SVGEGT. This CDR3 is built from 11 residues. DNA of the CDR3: TGTGCCAGCAGTTCGGGGGAAGGGCAGCATTTT. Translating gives CASSSGEGQHF.

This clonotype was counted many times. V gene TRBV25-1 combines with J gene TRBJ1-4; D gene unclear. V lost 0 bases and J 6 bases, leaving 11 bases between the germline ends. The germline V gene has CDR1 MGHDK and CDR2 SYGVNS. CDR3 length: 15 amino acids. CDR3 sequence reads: CASSEYFLGDEKLFF. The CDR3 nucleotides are TGTGCCAGCAGTGAATACTTTCTCGGGGATGAAAAACTGTTTTTT.

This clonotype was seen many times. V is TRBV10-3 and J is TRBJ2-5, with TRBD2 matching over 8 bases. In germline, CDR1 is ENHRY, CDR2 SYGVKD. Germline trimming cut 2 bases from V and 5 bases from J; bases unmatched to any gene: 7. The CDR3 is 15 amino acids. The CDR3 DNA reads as TGTGCCATCAGTGAGCCTGAGCGGGGGTTGGAGACCCAGTACTTC. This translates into CAISEPERGLETQYF.

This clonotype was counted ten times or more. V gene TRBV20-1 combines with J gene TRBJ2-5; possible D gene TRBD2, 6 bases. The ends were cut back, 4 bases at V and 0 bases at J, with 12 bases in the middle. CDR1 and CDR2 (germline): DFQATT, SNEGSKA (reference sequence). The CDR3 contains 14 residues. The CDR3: CSATSGWYQETQYF. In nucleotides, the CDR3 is TGCAGTGCTACAAGCGGGTGGTACCAAGAGACCCAGTACTTC.

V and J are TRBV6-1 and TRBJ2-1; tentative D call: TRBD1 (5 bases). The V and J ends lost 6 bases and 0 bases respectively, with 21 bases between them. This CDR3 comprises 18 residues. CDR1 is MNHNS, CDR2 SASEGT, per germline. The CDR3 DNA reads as TGTGCCAGCAGCCCCCGAGGCAGAGACAGACTCTCCTACAATGAGCAGTTCTTC. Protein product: CASSPRGRDRLSYNEQFF.

This CDR3 reads CAISETSSGGAKYF. CDR3 coding DNA: TGTGCCATCAGTGAAACTTCTAGCGGGGGGGCGAAGTATTTT. V and J are TRBV10-3 and TRBJ2-3; 12 bases map to TRBD2. The germline V gene has CDR1 ENHRY and CDR2 SYGVKD. This CDR3 is 14 amino acids long. V shed 3 bases, J shed 13 bases, and the junction held 8 bases outside the gene matches.

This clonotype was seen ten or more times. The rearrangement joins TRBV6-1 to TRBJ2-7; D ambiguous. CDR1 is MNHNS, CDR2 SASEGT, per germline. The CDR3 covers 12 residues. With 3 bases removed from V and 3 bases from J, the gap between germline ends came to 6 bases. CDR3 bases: TGTGCCAGCAGTGATGTCCTCTACGAGCAGTACTTC. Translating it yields CASSDVLYEQYF.

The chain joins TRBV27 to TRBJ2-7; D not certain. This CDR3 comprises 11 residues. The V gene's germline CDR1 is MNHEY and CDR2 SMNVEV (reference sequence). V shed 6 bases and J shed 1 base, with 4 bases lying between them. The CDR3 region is CASRTSYEQYF. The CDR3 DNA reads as TGTGCCAGCAGGACATCCTACGAGCAGTACTTC.

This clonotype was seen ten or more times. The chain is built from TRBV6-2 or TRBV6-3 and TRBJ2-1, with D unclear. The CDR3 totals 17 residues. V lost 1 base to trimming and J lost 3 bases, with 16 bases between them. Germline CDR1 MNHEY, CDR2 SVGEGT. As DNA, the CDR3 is TGTGCCAGCAGTTACTTGGTAGAGGACCCTGGCTACAATGAGCAGTTCTTC. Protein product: CASSYLVEDPGYNEQFF.

The CDR3 sequence: CASSYTLTGDDEKLFF. CDR3 in DNA: TGTGCCAGCAGTTATACTCTAACAGGGGATGATGAAAAACTGTTTTTT. The chain joins TRBV28 to TRBJ1-4, with TRBD1 matching over 7 bases. Trimming cost V 4 bases and J 6 bases; bases outside gene matches: 11. The CDR3 is made up of 16 amino acids. Germline CDR1 MDHEN, CDR2 SYDVKM.

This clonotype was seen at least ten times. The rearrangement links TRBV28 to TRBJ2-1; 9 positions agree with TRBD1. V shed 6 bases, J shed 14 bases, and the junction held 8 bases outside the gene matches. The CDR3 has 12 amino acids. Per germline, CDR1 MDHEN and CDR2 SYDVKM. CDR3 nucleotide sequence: TGTGCCAGCAGGGAGGGGACAGGGTCTAAGTTCTTC. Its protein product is CASREGTGSKFF.

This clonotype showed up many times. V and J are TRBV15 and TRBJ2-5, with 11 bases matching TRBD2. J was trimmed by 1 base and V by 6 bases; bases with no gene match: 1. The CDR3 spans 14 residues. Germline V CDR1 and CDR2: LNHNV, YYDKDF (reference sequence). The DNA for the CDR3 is TGTGCCACCAGTAGCGGGGGGGGCCAAGAGACCCAGTACTTC. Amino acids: CATSSGGGQETQYF.

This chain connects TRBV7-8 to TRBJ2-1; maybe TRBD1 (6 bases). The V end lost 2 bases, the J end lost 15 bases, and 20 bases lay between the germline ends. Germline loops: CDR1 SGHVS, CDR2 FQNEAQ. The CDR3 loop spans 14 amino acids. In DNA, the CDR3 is TGTGCCAGCAGCTTATCTTGGGGACAACCCGAGGGGTTCTTC. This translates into CASSLSWGQPEGFF. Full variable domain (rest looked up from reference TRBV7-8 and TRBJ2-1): GAGVSQSPRYKVAKRGQDVALRCDPISGHVSLFWYQQALGQGPEFLTYFQNEAQLDKSGLPSDRFFAERPEGSVSTLKIQRTQQEDSAVYLCASSLSWGQPEGFFGPGTRLTVL.

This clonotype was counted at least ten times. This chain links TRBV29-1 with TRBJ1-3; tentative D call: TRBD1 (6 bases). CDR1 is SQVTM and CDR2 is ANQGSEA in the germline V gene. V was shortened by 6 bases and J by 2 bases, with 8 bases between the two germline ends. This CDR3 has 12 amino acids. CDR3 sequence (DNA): TGCAGCGTCCGGACAGCTGGAAACACCATATATTTT. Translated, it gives CSVRTAGNTIYF. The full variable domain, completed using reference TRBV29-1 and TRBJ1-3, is SAVISQKPSRDICQRGTSLTIQCQVDSQVTMMFWYRQQPGQSLTLIATANQGSEATYESGFVIDKFPISRPNLTFSTLTVSNMSPEDSSIYLCSVRTAGNTIYFGEGSWLTVV.

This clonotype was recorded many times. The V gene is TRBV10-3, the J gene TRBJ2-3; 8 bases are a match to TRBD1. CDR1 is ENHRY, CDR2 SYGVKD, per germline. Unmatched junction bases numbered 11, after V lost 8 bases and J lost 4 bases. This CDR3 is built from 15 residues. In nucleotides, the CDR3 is TGTGCCATCGCCGGACAGGGAAGCATCGCAGATACGCAGTATTTT. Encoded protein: CAIAGQGSIADTQYF.

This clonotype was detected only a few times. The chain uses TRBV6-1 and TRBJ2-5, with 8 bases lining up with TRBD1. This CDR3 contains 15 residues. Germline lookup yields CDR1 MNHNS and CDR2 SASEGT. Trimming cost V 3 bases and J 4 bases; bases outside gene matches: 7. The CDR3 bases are TGTGCCAGCAGTGACCTAGGACAGGGCAGAGAGACCCAGTACTTC. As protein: CASSDLGQGRETQYF.

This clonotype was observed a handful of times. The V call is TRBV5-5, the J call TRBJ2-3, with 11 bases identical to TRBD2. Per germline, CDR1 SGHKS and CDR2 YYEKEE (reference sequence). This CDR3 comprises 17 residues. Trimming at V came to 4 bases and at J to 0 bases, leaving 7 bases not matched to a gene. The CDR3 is CASSLAGGLSSTDTQYF. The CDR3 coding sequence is TGTGCCAGCAGCCTAGCGGGGGGCCTTTCTAGCACAGATACGCAGTATTTT.

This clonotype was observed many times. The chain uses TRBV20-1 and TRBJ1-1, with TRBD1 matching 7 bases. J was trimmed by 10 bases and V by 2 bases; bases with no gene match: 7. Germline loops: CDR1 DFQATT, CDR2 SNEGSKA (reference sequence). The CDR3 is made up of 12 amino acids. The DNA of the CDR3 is TGCAGTGCTAGACAGACAGGGCCACGAGCTTTCTTT. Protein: CSARQTGPRAFF.

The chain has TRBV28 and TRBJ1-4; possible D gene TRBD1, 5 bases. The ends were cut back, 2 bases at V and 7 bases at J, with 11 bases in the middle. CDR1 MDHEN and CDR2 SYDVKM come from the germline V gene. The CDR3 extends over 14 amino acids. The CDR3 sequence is CASSLQGHPEKLFF. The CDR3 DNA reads TGTGCCAGCAGTTTACAAGGACACCCTGAAAAACTGTTTTTT. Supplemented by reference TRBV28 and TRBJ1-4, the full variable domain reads DVKVTQSSRYLVKRTGEKVFLECVQDMDHENMFWYRQDPGLGLRLIYFSYDVKMKEKGDIPEGYSVSREKKERFSLILESASTNQTSMYLCASSLQGHPEKLFFGSGTQLSVL.

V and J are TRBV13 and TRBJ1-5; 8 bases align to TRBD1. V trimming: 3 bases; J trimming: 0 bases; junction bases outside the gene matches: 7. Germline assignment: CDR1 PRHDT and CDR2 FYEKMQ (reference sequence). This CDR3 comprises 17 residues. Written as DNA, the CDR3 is TGTGCCAGCAGCTTTTCACAGGGGGGGTATAGCAATCAGCCCCAGCATTTT. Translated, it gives CASSFSQGGYSNQPQHF.

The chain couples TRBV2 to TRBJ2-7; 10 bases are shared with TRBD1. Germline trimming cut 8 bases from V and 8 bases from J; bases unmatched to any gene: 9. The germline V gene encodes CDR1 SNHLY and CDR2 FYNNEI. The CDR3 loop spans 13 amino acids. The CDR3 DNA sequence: TGTGCCAGCGGGCCGGGACAGGGGACTCAGCAGTACTTC. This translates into CASGPGQGTQQYF.

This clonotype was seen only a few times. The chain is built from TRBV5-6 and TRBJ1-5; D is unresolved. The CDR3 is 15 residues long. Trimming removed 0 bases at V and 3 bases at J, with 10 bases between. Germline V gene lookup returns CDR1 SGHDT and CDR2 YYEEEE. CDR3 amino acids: CASSLGGGPNQPQHF. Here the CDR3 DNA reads TGTGCCAGCAGCTTGGGGGGTGGCCCCAATCAGCCCCAGCATTTT.